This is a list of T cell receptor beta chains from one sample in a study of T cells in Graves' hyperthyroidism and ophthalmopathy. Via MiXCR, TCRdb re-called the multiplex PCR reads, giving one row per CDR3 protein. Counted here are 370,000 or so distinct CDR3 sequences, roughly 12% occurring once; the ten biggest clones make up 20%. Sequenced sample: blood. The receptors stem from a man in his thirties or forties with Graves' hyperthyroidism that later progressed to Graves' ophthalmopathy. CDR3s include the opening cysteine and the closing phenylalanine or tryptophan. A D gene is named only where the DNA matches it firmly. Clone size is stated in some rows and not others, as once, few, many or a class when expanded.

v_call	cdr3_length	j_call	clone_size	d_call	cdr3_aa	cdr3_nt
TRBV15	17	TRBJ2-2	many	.	CATSRVPRSKGTGELFF	TGTGCCACCAGCAGAGTTCCCAGATCAAAGGGGACCGGGGAGCTGTTTTTT
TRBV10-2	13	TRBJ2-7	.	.	CASSPDVAYEQYF	TGCGCCAGCAGCCCTGACGTAGCCTACGAGCAGTACTTC
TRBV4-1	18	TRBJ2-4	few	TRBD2	CASSPGLAGALAKNIQYF	TGCGCCAGCAGCCCGGGACTAGCGGGGGCCCTAGCCAAAAACATTCAGTACTTC
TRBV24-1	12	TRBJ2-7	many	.	CATSDIGREQYF	TGTGCCACCAGTGATATCGGACGGGAGCAGTACTTC
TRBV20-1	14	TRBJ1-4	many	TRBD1	CSAQEGTGSEKLFF	TGCAGTGCCCAGGAAGGGACAGGGAGTGAAAAACTGTTTTTT
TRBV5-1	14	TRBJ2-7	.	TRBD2	CASSLGTTGGEQYF	TGCGCCAGCAGCTTGGGCACCACGGGGGGTGAGCAGTACTTC
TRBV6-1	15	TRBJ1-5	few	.	CASSNTGGFNQPQHF	TGTGCCAGCAGTAACACGGGTGGATTCAATCAGCCCCAGCATTTT
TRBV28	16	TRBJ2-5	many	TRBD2	CASSLKAGGYKETQYF	TGTGCCAGCAGTCTTAAAGCGGGGGGCTACAAAGAGACCCAGTACTTC
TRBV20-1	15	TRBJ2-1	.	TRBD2	CSASWLAAGHNEQFF	TGCAGTGCTAGTTGGCTAGCGGCGGGGCACAATGAGCAGTTCTTC
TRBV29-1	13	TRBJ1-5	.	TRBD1	CSATGDSNQPQHF	TGCAGCGCAACAGGGGATAGCAATCAGCCCCAGCATTTT
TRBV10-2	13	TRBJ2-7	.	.	CASSHDSSYEQYF	TGCGCCAGCAGTCACGACTCCTCCTACGAGCAGTACTTC
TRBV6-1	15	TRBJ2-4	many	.	CASSGPSGGPGIQYF	TGTGCCAGCAGTGGCCCCTCGGGGGGCCCTGGCATTCAGTACTTC
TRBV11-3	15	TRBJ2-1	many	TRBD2	CASSWTSGGASEQFF	TGTGCCAGCAGCTGGACTAGCGGGGGGGCCAGTGAGCAGTTCTTC
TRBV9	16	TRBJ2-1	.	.	CASSDPGTQTFNEQFF	TGTGCCAGCAGCGATCCCGGGACACAAACCTTCAATGAGCAGTTCTTC
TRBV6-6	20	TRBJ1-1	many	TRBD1	CASSYPNPSTGEGLRIEAFF	TGTGCCAGCAGTTACCCAAACCCGTCCACAGGGGAAGGTCTCCGGATTGAAGCTTTCTTT
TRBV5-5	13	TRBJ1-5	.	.	CASSREKGLPQHF	TGTGCCAGCAGCAGGGAAAAAGGTTTGCCCCAGCATTTT
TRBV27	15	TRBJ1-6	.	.	CASRATGPLGLALHF	TGTGCCAGCAGAGCGACAGGCCCCCTAGGATTGGCCCTCCACTTT
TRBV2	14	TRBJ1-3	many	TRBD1	CASSRTGDGNTIYF	TGTGCCAGCAGTAGGACAGGGGATGGAAACACCATATATTTT
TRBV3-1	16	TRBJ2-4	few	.	CASSREGRAAKNIQYF	TGTGCCAGCAGCCGGGAAGGCAGGGCTGCCAAAAACATTCAGTACTTC
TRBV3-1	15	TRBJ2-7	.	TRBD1	CASSQGQGNLYEQYF	TGTGCCAGCAGCCAGGGACAGGGTAATCTCTACGAGCAGTACTTC
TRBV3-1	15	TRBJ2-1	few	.	CASSQDGGVWDEQFF	TGTGCCAGCAGCCAAGATGGGGGTGTTTGGGATGAGCAGTTCTTC
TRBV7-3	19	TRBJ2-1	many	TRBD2	CASSPGLAGGISSYNEQFF	TGTGCCAGCAGCCCGGGACTAGCGGGGGGTATTAGCTCCTACAATGAGCAGTTCTTC
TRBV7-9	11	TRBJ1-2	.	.	CASSLAFGYTF	TGTGCCAGCAGCTTAGCCTTCGGCTACACCTTC
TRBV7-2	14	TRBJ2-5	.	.	CASSPPWGRKTQYF	TGTGCCAGCAGCCCTCCTTGGGGGCGAAAGACCCAGTACTTC